This TCR beta chain was documented in a study of graft-versus-host responses after intestinal transplantation. Study-level background: Once they had received anti-thymocyte globulin induction, all recipients took tacrolimus and steroids for around three years.

Findings of the study overall: Analysis identified GvH clones in recipient marrow, with some appearing first in ileum or blood.

As for this clone: Its antigen is as yet unknown.

Profiled with immunoSEQ multiplex PCR; TCRdb holds only in-frame clones, not every one. The sample holds roughly 29,000 clones, 70% to 90% seen once. The germline CDR1 and CDR2 sequences are MNHNS and SASEGT. V lost 5 bases and J lost 6, with 11 bases in between. The CDR3 loop spans 12 amino acids. The J gene is TRBJ2-7, the V gene TRBV6-1; D possibly corresponds to TRBD1 (5 bases). This clonotype originated in a human patient who received an intestinal transplant, so some T cells may come from the graft donor. This material consisted of PBMCs, taken approximately 460 days after intestinal transplantation. The CDR3 bases are TGTGCCAGCAGTCGCAGGGTTACCGAGCAGTACTTC. Its protein product is CASSRRVTEQYF.